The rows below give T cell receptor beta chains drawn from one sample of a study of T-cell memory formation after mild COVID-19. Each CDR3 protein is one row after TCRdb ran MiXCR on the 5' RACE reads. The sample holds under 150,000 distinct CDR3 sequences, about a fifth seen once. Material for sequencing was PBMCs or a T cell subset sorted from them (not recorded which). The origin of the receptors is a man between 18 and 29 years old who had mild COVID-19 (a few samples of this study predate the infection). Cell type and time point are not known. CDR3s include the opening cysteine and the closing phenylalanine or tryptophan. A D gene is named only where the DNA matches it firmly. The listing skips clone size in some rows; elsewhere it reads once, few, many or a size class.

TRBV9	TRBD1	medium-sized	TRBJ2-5	TGTGCCAGCAGCCCGGGACAGGGGTTTCTTACCGAGGCCCAGTACTTC	CASSPGQGFLTEAQYF
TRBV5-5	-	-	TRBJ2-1	TGTGCCAGCAGCTCTGGGGCCGGGCACTTATTGCAGTTCTTC	CASSSGAGHLLQFF
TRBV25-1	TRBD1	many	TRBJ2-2	TGTGCCAGCAGTGAAAGGACAGGGGTGTACACCGGGGAGCTGTTTTTT	CASSERTGVYTGELFF
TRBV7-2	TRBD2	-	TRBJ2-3	TGTGCCAGCAGTAGGACTAGCGGTCGCACAGATACGCAGTATTTT	CASSRTSGRTDTQYF
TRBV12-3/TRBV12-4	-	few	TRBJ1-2	TGTGCCAGCAGCCCCGACGGGATGGTGAGAAGCACCTTC	CASSPDGMVRSTF
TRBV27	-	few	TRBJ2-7	TGTGCCAGCAGTTTATCTCCAGGGCTAGCCTACGAGCAGTACTTC	CASSLSPGLAYEQYF
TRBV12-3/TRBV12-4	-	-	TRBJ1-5	TGTGCCAGCAAGGGGGGGCCCCGGCAGCCCCAGCATTTT	CASKGGPRQPQHF
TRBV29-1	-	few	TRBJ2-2	TGCAGCGCTAGAACAGCGAACACCGGGGAGCTGTTTTTT	CSARTANTGELFF
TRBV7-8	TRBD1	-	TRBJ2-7	TGTGCCAGCACCCCGACAGGGATCGAGCAGTACTTC	CASTPTGIEQYF
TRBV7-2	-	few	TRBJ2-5	TGTGCCAGCAGCTTACCGCCCCAAGAGACCCAGTACTTC	CASSLPPQETQYF
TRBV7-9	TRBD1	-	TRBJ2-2	TGTGCCAGCAGCTTTGGACAGGGACACGGGGAGCTGTTTTTT	CASSFGQGHGELFF
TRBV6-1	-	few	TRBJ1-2	TGTGCCAGCAGTGCTATAGACCGGATGACCTATGGCTACACCTTC	CASSAIDRMTYGYTF
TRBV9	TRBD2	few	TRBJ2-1	TGTGCCAGCAGCGTAGTTAGCGGGGGCTACAATGAGCAGTTCTTC	CASSVVSGGYNEQFF
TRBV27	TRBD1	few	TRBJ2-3	TGTGCCAGCAGTTTATCCGGGACAGGGACCTCAGATACGCAGTATTTT	CASSLSGTGTSDTQYF
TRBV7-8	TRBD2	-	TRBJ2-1	TGTGCCAGCAGCTTCGGGGGCCTAGCGGGGGAGCAGTTCTTC	CASSFGGLAGEQFF
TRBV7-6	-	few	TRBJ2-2	TGTGCCAGCAGCGGGTCCGGGACTTTCGGCGGGGAGCTGTTTTTT	CASSGSGTFGGELFF
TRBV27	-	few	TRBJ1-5	TGTGCCAGCAGTTTAGAGCAGTTCAATCAGCCCCAGCATTTT	CASSLEQFNQPQHF
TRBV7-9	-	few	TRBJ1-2	TGTGCCAGCAGCTTAGAGACAGTCTATGGCTACACCTTC	CASSLETVYGYTF
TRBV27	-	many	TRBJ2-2	TGTGCCAGCAGTTTATTGACCGGGGAGCTGTTTTTT	CASSLLTGELFF
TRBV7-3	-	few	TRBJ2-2	TGTGCCAGCAGCGTTGTGGGCTACACCGGGGAGCTGTTTTTT	CASSVVGYTGELFF
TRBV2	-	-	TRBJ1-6	TGTGCCAGCAGCCTCAGGAAAAGCTCCTATAATTCACCCCTCCACTTT	CASSLRKSSYNSPLHF
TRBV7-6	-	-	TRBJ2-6	TGTGCCAGCAGCGCAGTGGGCGGCGGGGCCAACGTCCTGACTTTC	CASSAVGGGANVLTF
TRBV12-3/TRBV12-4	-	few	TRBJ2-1	TGTGCCAGCAGGGCGACAAAGCCCCCCTACAATGAGCAGTTCTTC	CASRATKPPYNEQFF
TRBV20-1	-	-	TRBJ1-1	TGCAGTGCTGGTGGCAGGGCTTGGAACACTGAAGCTTTCTTT	CSAGGRAWNTEAFF
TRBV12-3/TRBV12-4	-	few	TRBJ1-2	TGTGCCAGCATCGAGGGGGTGGGTGATGGCTACACCTTC	CASIEGVGDGYTF
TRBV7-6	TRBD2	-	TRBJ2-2	TGTGCCAGCCGGGGGGATACCGGGGAGCTGTTTTTT	CASRGDTGELFF
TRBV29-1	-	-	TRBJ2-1	TGCAGCGTTAGCGGGTCCAATGAGCAGTTCTTC	CSVSGSNEQFF
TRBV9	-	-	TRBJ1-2	TGTGCCAGCAGCCCCCCGATTACTTTTCGAGGGGGCTACACCTTC	CASSPPITFRGGYTF
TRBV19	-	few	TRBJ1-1	TGTGCCAGTACCCCGGGTCCCCCCTCAGGCCAGATCACTGAAGCTTTCTTT	CASTPGPPSGQITEAFF
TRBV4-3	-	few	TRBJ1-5	TGCGCCAGCAGCCAAGATTCAGGGCAGCCCCAGCATTTT	CASSQDSGQPQHF
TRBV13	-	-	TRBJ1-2	TGTGCCAGCAGCCCCCTCTCTCAAGCGATTCCCCATTATGGCTACACCTTC	CASSPLSQAIPHYGYTF
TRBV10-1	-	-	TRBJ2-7	TGCGCCAGCAGGCCGGACACCACCTACGAGCAGTACTTC	CASRPDTTYEQYF
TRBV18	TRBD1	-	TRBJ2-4	TGTGCCAGCTCGCCGACAGGGATGGACATTCAGTACTTC	CASSPTGMDIQYF
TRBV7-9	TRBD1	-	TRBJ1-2	TGTGCCAGCAGCTTGGACAGGCACACCTTC	CASSLDRHTF
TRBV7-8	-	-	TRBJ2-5	TGTGCCAGCAGCTTGGTTCAGGGGCTCATTGGAGAGACCCAGTACTTC	CASSLVQGLIGETQYF
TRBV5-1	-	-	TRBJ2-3	TGCGCCAGCAGCACCGGACAGGCGGGGACAGATACGCAGTATTTT	CASSTGQAGTDTQYF
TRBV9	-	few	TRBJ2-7	TGTGCCAGCAGCCCACTCTCGGGTGACGAGCAGTACTTC	CASSPLSGDEQYF
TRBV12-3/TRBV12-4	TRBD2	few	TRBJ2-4	TGTGCCAGCAGTTTTCTCGTGGGGGGGGACATTCAGTACTTC	CASSFLVGGDIQYF
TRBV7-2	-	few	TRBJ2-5	TGTGCCAGCAGCTTAGGATATCAAGAGACCCAGTACTTC	CASSLGYQETQYF
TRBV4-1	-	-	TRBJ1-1	TGCGCCAGCAGCCAAGCAATGAACACTGAAGCTTTCTTT	CASSQAMNTEAFF
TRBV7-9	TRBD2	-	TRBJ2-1	TGTGCCAGCAGCTTAGAGAAGCGGGGATGGAATGAGCAGTTCTTC	CASSLEKRGWNEQFF
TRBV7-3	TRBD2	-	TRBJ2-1	TGTGCCAGCAGCTCCCGGGCTAGCGGGGGGAATGAGCAGTTCTTC	CASSSRASGGNEQFF
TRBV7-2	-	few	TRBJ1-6	TGTGCCAGCAGCTTAGGAGGGGTGAGGAATTCACCCCTCCACTTT	CASSLGGVRNSPLHF
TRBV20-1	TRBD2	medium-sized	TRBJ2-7	TGCAGTGCTTCGACTAGCGGGGGGGCCGGTTTTAACGAGCAGTACTTC	CSASTSGGAGFNEQYF
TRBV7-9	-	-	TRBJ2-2	TGTGCCAGCAGCTTAGCCCCCCTTCGCACCGGGGAGCTGTTTTTT	CASSLAPLRTGELFF
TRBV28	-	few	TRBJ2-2	TGTGCCAGCAGCCGGCCGGGGGCCGTGGGGACCGGGGAGCTGTTTTTT	CASSRPGAVGTGELFF
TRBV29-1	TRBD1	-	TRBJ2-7	TGCAGCGTGGGACAGAGCTCCTACGAGCAGTACTTC	CSVGQSSYEQYF
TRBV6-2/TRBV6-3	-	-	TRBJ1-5	TGTGCCAGCAGTTACACCGGAGTACAGCCCCAGCATTTT	CASSYTGVQPQHF
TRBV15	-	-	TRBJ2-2	TGTGCCACGACCGGGCGACCAAACACCGGGGAGCTGTTTTTT	CATTGRPNTGELFF
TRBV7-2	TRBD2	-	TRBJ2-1	TGTGCCAGCATCATATACTCCCCTAGCGGGGGGGTGGATGAGCAGTTCTTC	CASIIYSPSGGVDEQFF
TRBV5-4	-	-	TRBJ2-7	TGTGCCAGCAGCCAAGGTGGGGGATCCTACGAGCAGTACTTC	CASSQGGGSYEQYF
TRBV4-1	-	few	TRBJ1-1	TGCGCCAGCAGCTTAGCCCTGAACACTGAAGCTTTCTTT	CASSLALNTEAFF
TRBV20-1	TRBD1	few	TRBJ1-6	TGCAGTGCCAGGACAGGGAAGGAGAATTCACCCCTCCACTTT	CSARTGKENSPLHF
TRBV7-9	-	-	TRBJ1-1	TGTGCCAGCAGCTTTAACAGGGAAGGCACTGAAGCTTTCTTT	CASSFNREGTEAFF